A single T cell receptor (beta chain) is shown here with its context. Its antigen has not been determined. No quality values exist for individual bases; no much larger clone is one base distant. These data are taken from a study of T cell changes during pregnancy in multiple sclerosis (dated by TCRdb to between 2019 and 2020). General notes on the study: The study examined how the T cell repertoire changed over the course of pregnancy in women with multiple sclerosis.

The receptor library was made with the immunoSEQ multiplex PCR assay. TCRdb provides this immuneACCESS table in a form limited to in-frame rearrangements. Some clones are lacking; in checked studies, under half of them reflect an unresolved V gene, and why the rest are absent is not known. Present in this sample are around 51,000 clones, 94% of which were seen just once. The top ten hold about 0.6% of the sample. The specimen was CD4+ T cells from peripheral blood mononuclear cells, collected in the second trimester of pregnancy. The sequence derives from a female donor with multiple sclerosis, enrolled in a pregnancy study.

In nucleotide form, the sequence is TGCAGCGTTTTTGTAGGCCGCCCCCCGGGACAGGGGTTCTATGGCTACACCTTC. It translates to CSVFVGRPPGQGFYGYTF. The chain was built from TRBV29-1 and TRBJ1-2, with 10 junctional bases fitting TRBD1. The germline V gene gives CDR1 as SQVTM and CDR2 as ANQGSEA. V loses 5 bases at its end and J loses 4 bases; junction bases beyond the gene matches: 19. The CDR3 holds 18 amino acids from the cysteine to the phenylalanine. Kept here is only the CDR3 DNA, which spans 54 bases and is read in frame from base 1.